This TCR beta chain was identified during a study of T cell responses to AZD1222 COVID-19 vaccine (dated by TCRdb to 2020 to 2022). The study in broad terms: A total of about 230 trial participants underwent TCR sequencing, of whom 207 received two doses of AZD1222 and some 25 received two doses of the MenACWY control vaccine. Trial participants were enrolled by age into 18-55, 56-69 and 70-plus year subgroups, with roughly 150, 30 and 60 TCR-sequenced participants respectively.

What the work shows at the level of the full study, not this receptor alone: The vaccine-associated CD4 TCRs covered the entire spike protein, and the dominant responses fell in regions 160-218 and 743-854. The 56-69-year group was small, and its depth increase did not reach significance, likely because of low power. No day 14 peak-response samples were available, so repertoires were characterized only after the peak T cell response. Conclusions about previously exposed vaccinees were limited because only six AZD1222 recipients were SARS-CoV-2 seropositive at baseline. Spike-specific TCR breadth and depth rose significantly after two AZD1222 doses compared with day 0 and with MenACWY recipients. Reportedly, close to half of the unique spike-specific TCRs recognized epitopes lying outside the regions that are mutated in the B.1.351 and B.1.1.7 variants. Participants were mostly white British, with more females than males. The authors suggested clonal diversity may have been underestimated.

Including cysteine and phenylalanine, the CDR3 has 16 amino acids. Only CDR3 DNA remains: 48 bases, in frame from the first base. V is trimmed back by 5 bases and J by 0 bases, and the junction contains 5 bases that no gene match accounts for. CDR1 is given as SGHTA and CDR2 as FQGNSA, both from the germline V gene. To note about this clone: Its binding antigen is unknown. The sample holds no much larger clone one base away, and base qualities are not on file.

The CDR3 regions of human TCRbeta chains were analyzed by immunosequencing. The original methods were these. TCRs in the repertoires were compared against a reference library of SARS-CoV-2-specific TCRs that had been generated with the MIRA antigen-specificity platform. Breadth was defined as the fraction of unique TCRs that were SARS-CoV-2-associated. Depth was defined as the fraction of total T cells that were SARS-CoV-2-associated. Using the MIRA data, each spike-specific TCR was mapped to the spike region that the TCR reacts to and placed in a CD4 or CD8 class. Log10-transformed breadth and depth values were compared by one-way ANOVA with Sidak's multiple comparisons tests. TCRdb obtained this table from immuneACCESS and retained in-frame rearrangements with V and J assigned. These tables miss some clones; where compared with another copy, unresolved V genes account for less than half of the shortfall, and the remainder is unexplained. That table is the source of V, J and clone size, and D and trimming were worked out from the DNA. For this sample there are around 78,000 clones; about 90% appear just once. Over 1.2% of the sample comes from the top ten.

The time point label, read with the paper, signifies: about 28 days (+/-7) after the second vaccine dose. AZD1222 recipients given second doses at about 4 weeks or at about 12 weeks were pooled, since spike-specific TCR depth and breadth were not found to differ between the two schedules. Vaccinee samples came from UK trials COV001 and COV002, including a single-blind randomized controlled phase 2/3 trial of AZD1222 (ChAdOx1 nCoV-19) in healthy adults. For TCRbeta chain sequencing, PBMC samples were collected from trial participants at day 0 and at day 28 after the second dose. The material sequenced was peripheral blood, taken 28 days after the second AZD1222 dose. The source of this sequence is an adult who received the AZD1222 COVID-19 vaccine. The V and J genes are TRBV7-2 and TRBJ1-3, with 9 bases matching TRBD1. The CDR3 protein sequence reads: CASSARDRVSGNTIYF. The nucleotide sequence is given as TGTGCCAGCAGCGCCCGGGACAGGGTCTCTGGAAACACCATATATTTT.